This TCR beta chain derives from a study of T cell repertoires in cytomegalovirus infection. In the study overall: Evidence of both CMV infection and a matching HLA type came from public TCR beta signatures.

This clonotype was counted a few times. Its antigen remains unidentified. In TCRdb, the reads were re-called with MiXCR into one record per CDR3 protein. The sample yields 400,000 or so distinct CDR3 sequences, roughly 31% seen once. Study-level points and caveats: HLA-C-restricted TCR beta clonotypes specific for CMV led the ex vivo response. Adding up the frequency of public TCR beta families identified people who carried CMV plus the relevant HLA.

Trimming removed 6 bases at V and 0 bases at J, with 11 bases between. The CDR3 spans 13 residues. Germline CDR1 is DFQATT and CDR2 is SNEGSKA (reference sequence). The clonotype comes from a human donor in good health (CMV status not recorded). Some clones in this sample may be carry-over from other donors' samples. The sample consisted of PBMCs. V gene TRBV20-1 combines with J gene TRBJ1-1, with D possibly being TRBD1 (5 bases). The CDR3 sequence: CSALGPMNTEAFF. The CDR3 DNA sequence: TGCAGTGCCCTGGGACCGATGAACACTGAAGCTTTCTTT.